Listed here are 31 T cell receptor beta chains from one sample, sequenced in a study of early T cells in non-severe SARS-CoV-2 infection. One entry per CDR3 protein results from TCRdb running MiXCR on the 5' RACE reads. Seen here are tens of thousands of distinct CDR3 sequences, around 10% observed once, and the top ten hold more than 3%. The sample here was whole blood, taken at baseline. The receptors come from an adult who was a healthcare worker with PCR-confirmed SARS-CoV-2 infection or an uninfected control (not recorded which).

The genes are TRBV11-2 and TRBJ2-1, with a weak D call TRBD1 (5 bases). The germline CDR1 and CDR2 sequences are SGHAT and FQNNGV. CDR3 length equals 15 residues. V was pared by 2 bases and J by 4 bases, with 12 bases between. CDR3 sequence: CASSLNRGAYNEQFF. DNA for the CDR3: TGTGCCAGCAGCTTAAATAGGGGTGCTTACAATGAGCAGTTCTTC.

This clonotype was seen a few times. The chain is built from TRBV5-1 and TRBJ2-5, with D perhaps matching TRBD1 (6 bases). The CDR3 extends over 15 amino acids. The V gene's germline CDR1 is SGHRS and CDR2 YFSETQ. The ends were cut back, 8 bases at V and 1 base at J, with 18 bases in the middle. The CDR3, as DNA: TGCGCCAGTAACGCCGCCGGGACACTCCAAGAGACCCAGTACTTC. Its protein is CASNAAGTLQETQYF.

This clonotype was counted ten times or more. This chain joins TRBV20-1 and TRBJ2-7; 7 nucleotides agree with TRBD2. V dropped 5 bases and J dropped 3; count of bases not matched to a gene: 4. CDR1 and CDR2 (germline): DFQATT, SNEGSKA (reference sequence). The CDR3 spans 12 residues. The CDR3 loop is CSAQTSSYEQYF. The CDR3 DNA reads TGCAGTGCTCAGACTAGCAGCTACGAGCAGTACTTC.

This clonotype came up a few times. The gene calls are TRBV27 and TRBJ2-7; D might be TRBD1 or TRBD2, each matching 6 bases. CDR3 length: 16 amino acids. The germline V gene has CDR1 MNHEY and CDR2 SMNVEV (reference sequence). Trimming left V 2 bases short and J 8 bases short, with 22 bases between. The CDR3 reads CASSLKGHREASKQYF. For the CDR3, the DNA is TGTGCCAGCAGTTTAAAGGGACACAGGGAGGCTTCCAAGCAGTACTTC.

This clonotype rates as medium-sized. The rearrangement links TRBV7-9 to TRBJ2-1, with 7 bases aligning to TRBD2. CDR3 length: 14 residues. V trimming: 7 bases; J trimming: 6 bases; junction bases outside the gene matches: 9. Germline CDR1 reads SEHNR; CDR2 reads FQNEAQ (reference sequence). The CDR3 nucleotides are TGTGCCAGCATCCCTCCTAGCGGCCTCAATGAGCAGTTCTTC. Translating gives CASIPPSGLNEQFF.

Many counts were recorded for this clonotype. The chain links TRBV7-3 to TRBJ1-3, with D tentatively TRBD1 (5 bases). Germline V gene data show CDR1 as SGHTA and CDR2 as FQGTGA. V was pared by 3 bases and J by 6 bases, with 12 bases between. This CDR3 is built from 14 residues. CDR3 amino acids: CASSLGGAENTIYF. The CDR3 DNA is TGTGCCAGCAGCTTGGGAGGGGCTGAAAACACCATATATTTT.

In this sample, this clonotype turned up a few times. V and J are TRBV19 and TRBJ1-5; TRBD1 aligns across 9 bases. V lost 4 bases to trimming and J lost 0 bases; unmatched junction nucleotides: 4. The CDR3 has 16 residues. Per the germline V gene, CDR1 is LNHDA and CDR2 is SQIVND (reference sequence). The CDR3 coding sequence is TGTGCCAGTAGTACGACAGGGGGATATAGCAATCAGCCCCAGCATTTT. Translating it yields CASSTTGGYSNQPQHF.

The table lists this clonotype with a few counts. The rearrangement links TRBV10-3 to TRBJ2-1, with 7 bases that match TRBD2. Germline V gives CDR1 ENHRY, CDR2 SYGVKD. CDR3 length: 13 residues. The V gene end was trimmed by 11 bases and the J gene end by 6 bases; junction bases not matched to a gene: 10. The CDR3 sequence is CASRRAGLNEQFF. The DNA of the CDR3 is TGTGCCTCCAGGAGAGCGGGGCTCAATGAGCAGTTCTTC.

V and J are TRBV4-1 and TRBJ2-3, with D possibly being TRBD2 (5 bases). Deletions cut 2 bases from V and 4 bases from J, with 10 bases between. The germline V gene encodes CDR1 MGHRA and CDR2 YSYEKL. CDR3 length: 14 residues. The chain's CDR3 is CASSQSSGADTQYF. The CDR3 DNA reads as TGCGCCAGCAGCCAATCATCCGGGGCAGATACGCAGTATTTT.

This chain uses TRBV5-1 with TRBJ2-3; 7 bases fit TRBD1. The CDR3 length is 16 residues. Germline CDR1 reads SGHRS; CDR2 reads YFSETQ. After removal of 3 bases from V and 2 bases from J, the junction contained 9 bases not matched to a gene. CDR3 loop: CASSSSGTVSTDTQYF. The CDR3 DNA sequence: TGCGCCAGCAGCTCCTCCGGGACAGTGTCCACAGATACGCAGTATTTT.

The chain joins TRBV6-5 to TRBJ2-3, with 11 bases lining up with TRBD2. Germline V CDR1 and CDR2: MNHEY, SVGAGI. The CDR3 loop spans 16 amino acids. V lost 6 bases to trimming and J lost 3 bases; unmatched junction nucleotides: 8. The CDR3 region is CASSLGGLAGTDTQYF. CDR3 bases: TGTGCCAGCAGCCTCGGTGGACTAGCGGGTACAGATACGCAGTATTTT.

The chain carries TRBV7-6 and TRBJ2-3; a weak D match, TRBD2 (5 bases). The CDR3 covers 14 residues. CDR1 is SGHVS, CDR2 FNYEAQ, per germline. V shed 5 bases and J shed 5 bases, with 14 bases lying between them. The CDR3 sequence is CASSRGLALDTQYF. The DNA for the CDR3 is TGTGCCAGCAGCCGGGGTTTGGCCCTAGATACGCAGTATTTT.

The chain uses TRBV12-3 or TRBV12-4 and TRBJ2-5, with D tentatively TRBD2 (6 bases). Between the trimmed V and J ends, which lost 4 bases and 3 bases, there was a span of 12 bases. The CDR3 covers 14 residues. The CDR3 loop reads CASSSGGKEETQYF. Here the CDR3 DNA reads TGTGCCAGCAGTTCTGGGGGGAAGGAAGAGACCCAGTACTTC.

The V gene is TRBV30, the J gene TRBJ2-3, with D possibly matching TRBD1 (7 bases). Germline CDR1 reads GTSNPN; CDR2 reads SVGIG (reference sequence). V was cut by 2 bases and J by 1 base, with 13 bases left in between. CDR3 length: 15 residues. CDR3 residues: CAWSPGGPRTDTQYF. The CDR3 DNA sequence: TGTGCCTGGAGTCCAGGGGGGCCCCGCACAGATACGCAGTATTTT.

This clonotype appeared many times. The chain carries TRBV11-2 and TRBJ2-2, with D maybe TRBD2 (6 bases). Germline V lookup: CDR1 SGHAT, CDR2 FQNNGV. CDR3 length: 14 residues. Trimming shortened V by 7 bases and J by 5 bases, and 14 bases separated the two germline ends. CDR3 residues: CASKRAGGTGELFF. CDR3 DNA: TGTGCCAGCAAAAGAGCAGGAGGGACCGGGGAGCTGTTTTTT.

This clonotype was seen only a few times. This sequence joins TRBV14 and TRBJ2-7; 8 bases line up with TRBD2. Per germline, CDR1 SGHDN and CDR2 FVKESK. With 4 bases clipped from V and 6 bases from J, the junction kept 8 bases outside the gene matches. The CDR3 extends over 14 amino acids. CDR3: CASSRRLARGEQYF. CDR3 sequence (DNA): TGTGCCAGCAGCCGCCGACTAGCGAGAGGCGAGCAGTACTTC.

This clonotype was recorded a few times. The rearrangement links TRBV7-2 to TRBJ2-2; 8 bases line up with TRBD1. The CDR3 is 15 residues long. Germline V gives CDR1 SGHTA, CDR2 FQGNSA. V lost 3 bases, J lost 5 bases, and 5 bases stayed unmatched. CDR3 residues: CASSLQGARTGELFF. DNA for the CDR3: TGTGCCAGCAGCTTGCAGGGGGCGCGAACCGGGGAGCTGTTTTTT.

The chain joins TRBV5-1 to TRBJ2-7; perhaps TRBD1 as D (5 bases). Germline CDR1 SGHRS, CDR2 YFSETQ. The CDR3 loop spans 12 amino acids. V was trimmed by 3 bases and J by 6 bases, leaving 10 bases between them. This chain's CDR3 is CASSSGQSEQYF. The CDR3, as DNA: TGCGCCAGCAGCTCCGGACAATCCGAGCAGTACTTC.

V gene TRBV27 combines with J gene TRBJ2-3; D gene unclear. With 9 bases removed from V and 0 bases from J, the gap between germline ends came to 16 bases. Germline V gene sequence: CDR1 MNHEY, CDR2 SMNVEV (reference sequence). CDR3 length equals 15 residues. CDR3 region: CASGPGQLSTDTQYF. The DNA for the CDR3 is TGTGCCAGTGGGCCTGGGCAGCTAAGCACAGATACGCAGTATTTT.

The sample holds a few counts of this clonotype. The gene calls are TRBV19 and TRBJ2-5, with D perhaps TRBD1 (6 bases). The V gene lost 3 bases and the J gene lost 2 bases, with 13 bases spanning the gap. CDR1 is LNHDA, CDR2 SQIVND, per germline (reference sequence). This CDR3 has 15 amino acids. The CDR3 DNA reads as TGTGCCAGTAGTATCGGCACAGGGTTGCAAGAGACCCAGTACTTC. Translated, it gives CASSIGTGLQETQYF.

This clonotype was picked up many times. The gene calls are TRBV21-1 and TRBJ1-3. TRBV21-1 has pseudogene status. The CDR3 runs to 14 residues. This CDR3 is CASSKAAPKNTIYF. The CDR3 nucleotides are TGTGCCAGCAGCAAAGCAGCTCCCAAGAACACCATATATTTT.

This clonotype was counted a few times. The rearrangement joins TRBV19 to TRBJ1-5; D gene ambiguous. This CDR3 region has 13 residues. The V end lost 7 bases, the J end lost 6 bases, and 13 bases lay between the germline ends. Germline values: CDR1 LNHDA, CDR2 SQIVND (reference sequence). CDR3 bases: TGTGCCAGTACTAAGTTTCATGCTCAGCCCCAGCATTTT. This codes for CASTKFHAQPQHF. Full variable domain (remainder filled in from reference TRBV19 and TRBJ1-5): DGGITQSPKYLFRKEGQNVTLSCEQNLNHDAMYWYRQDPGQGLRLIYYSQIVNDFQKGDIAEGYSVSREKKESFPLTVTSAQKNPTAFYLCASTKFHAQPQHFGDGTRLSIL.

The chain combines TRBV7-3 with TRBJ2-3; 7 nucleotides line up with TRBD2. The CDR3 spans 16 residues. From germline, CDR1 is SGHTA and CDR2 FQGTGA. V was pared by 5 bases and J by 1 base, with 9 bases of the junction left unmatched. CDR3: CASSPPGGGGTDTQYF. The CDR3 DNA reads TGTGCCAGCAGCCCTCCCGGGGGAGGGGGCACAGATACGCAGTATTTT.

The CDR3 loop reads CSARLTGGVTEAFF. In nucleotides, the CDR3 is TGCAGTGCTAGATTAACAGGGGGCGTCACTGAAGCTTTCTTT. The chain recombines TRBV20-1 with TRBJ1-1; 9 bases fit TRBD1. The J segment lost 4 bases and the V segment lost 2 bases, leaving 5 bases of the junction unmatched. The CDR3 is 14 residues long. CDR1 is DFQATT, CDR2 SNEGSKA, per germline (reference sequence).

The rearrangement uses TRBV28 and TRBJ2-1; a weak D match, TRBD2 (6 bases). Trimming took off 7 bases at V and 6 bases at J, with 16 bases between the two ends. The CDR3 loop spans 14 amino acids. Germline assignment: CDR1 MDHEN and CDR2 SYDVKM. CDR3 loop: CASTTGTEGNEQFF. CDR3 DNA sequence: TGTGCCAGCACCACTGGGACTGAGGGCAATGAGCAGTTCTTC. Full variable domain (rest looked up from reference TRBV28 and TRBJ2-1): DVKVTQSSRYLVKRTGEKVFLECVQDMDHENMFWYRQDPGLGLRLIYFSYDVKMKEKGDIPEGYSVSREKKERFSLILESASTNQTSMYLCASTTGTEGNEQFFGPGTRLTVL.

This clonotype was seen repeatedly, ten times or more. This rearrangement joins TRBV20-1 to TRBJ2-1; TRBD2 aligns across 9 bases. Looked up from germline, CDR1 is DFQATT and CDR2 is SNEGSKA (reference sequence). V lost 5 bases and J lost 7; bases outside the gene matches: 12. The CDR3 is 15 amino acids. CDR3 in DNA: TGCAGTGCTCTCCCTTGGCGGGAGGGCCAAAATGAGCAGTTCTTC. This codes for CSALPWREGQNEQFF.

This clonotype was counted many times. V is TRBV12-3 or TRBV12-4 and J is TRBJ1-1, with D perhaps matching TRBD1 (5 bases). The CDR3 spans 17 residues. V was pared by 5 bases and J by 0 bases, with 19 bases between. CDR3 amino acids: CASSPGTWLGMNTEAFF. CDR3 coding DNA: TGTGCCAGCAGTCCAGGGACCTGGTTGGGTATGAACACTGAAGCTTTCTTT.

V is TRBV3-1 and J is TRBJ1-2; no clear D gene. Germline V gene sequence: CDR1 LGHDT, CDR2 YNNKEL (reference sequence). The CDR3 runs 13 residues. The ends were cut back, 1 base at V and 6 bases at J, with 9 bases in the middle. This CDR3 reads CASSQVDGNGYTF. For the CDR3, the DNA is TGTGCCAGCAGCCAAGTCGACGGGAATGGCTACACCTTC.

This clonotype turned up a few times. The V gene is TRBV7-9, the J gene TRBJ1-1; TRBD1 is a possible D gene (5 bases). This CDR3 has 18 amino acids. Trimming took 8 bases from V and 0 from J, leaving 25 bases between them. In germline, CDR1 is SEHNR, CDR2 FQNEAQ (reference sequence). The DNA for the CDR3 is TGTGCCAGCCCTCCTCCCCCCTGGGACCTCTTACTGAACACTGAAGCTTTCTTT. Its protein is CASPPPPWDLLLNTEAFF.

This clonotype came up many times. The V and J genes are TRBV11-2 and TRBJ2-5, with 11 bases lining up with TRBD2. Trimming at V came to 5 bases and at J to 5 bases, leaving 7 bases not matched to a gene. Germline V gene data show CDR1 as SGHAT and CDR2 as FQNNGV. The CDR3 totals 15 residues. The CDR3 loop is CASSDRLAGSETQYF. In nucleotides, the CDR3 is TGTGCCAGCAGCGATCGACTAGCGGGATCGGAGACCCAGTACTTC. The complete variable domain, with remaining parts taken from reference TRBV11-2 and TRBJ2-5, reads EAGVAQSPRYKIIEKRQSVAFWCNPISGHATLYWYQQILGQGPKLLIQFQNNGVVDDSQLPKDRFSAERLKGVDSTLKIQPAKLEDSAVYLCASSDRLAGSETQYFGPGTRLLVL.

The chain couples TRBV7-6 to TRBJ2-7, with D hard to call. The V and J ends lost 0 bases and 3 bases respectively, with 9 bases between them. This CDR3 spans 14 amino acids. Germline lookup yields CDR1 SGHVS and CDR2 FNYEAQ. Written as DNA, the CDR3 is TGTGCCAGCAGCTTAGCACTAACAAGCTACGAGCAGTACTTC. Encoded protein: CASSLALTSYEQYF.